The 14 T cell receptor beta chains below all came from one sample that was sequenced in a study of T cell clones after liver transplantation. Some clones are missing from TCRdb's copy, which holds only in-frame ones; the method was immunoSEQ multiplex PCR. The sample contains about 71,000 clones, 75% to 85% of which appear only once. Sequencing used CD4+ T cells from blood, obtained 12 months after liver transplant. The origin of the receptors is a human patient who received a liver transplant. Part of the T cell pool may stem from the graft donor.

By sample fraction, this clone is medium-sized. The rearrangement links TRBV7-6 to TRBJ2-3; 13 bases match TRBD2. From germline, CDR1 is SGHVS and CDR2 FNYEAQ. CDR3 size: 17 residues. V gave up 5 bases and J gave up 0 bases; unmatched junction bases: 5. The CDR3 sequence: CASSPLAGGTSTDTQYF. Written as DNA, the CDR3 is TGTGCCAGCAGCCCACTAGCGGGAGGGACCAGCACAGATACGCAGTATTTT.

The V and J genes are TRBV27 and TRBJ2-3; the match to TRBD2 covers 7 bases. The CDR3 has 15 residues. Germline CDR1 is MNHEY and CDR2 is SMNVEV (reference sequence). V lost 3 bases, J lost 1 base, and 4 bases stayed unmatched. The CDR3 DNA reads TGTGCCAGCAGTTTTAAGCGGGGCCGCACAGATACGCAGTATTTT. Translated: CASSFKRGRTDTQYF.

The V gene is TRBV10-1, the J gene TRBJ2-5; D unclear. Per germline, CDR1 WNHNN and CDR2 SYGVQD (reference sequence). The germline V and J ends were trimmed by 0 bases and 6 bases, with 11 bases remaining between them. The CDR3 totals 14 residues. The CDR3 DNA reads TGCGCCAGCAGTGAGTCTATGGTTGGGAAGACCCAGTACTTC. Its translation: CASSESMVGKTQYF.

The chain employs TRBV27 and TRBJ2-5; D not resolved. The ends were cut back, 3 bases at V and 7 bases at J, with 6 bases in the middle. In germline, CDR1 is MNHEY, CDR2 SMNVEV (reference sequence). CDR3 length: 11 residues. Written as DNA, the CDR3 is TGTGCCAGCAGTTTGGGTAGGACCCAGTACTTC. Translated: CASSLGRTQYF.

This clone was observed a single time. J is TRBJ2-2 and V is TRBV19; D not resolved. The length of the CDR3 is 14 residues. The germline V gene has CDR1 LNHDA and CDR2 SQIVND (reference sequence). V gave up 3 bases and J gave up 2 bases, with 7 bases separating them. CDR3 sequence (DNA): TGTGCCAGTAGTATCTCAACTAACACCGGGGAGCTGTTTTTT. Translating gives CASSISTNTGELFF.

This clone was observed once. The rearrangement uses TRBV5-1 and TRBJ1-2; 7 bases are a match to TRBD1. The germline V gene encodes CDR1 SGHRS and CDR2 YFSETQ. The CDR3 extends over 14 amino acids. V was pared by 4 bases and J by 7 bases, with 10 bases of the junction left unmatched. CDR3 nucleotide sequence: TGCGCCAGCAGCGTCTACAGGGGAAGGGCTGGCTACACCTTC. Its protein is CASSVYRGRAGYTF. The whole variable domain, filled in from reference TRBV5-1 and TRBJ1-2, reads KAGVTQTPRYLIKTRGQQVTLSCSPISGHRSVSWYQQTPGQGLQFLFEYFSETQRNKGNFPGRFSGRQFSNSRSEMNVSTLELGDSALYLCASSVYRGRAGYTFGSGTRLTVV.

The CDR3 loop is CASIQEGEAFF. CDR3 nucleotide sequence: TGTGCCAGCATCCAGGAAGGAGAAGCTTTCTTT. This chain links TRBV6-1 with TRBJ1-1, with D unclear. The CDR3 is 11 amino acids. Looked up from germline, CDR1 is MNHNS and CDR2 is SASEGT. The germline V and J ends were trimmed by 7 bases and 8 bases, with 11 bases remaining between them.

The V call is TRBV6-1, the J call TRBJ2-3, with TRBD1 matching over 8 bases. Germline CDR1 MNHNS, CDR2 SASEGT. The CDR3 has 12 residues. V shed 5 bases, J shed 6 bases, and the junction held 1 base outside the gene matches. The chain's CDR3 is CASSRDRDTQYF. The CDR3 bases are TGTGCCAGCAGTCGGGACAGGGATACGCAGTATTTT.

The V call is TRBV14, the J call TRBJ1-1, with 7 nucleotides matching TRBD1. The CDR3 spans 15 residues. Germline V gene data show CDR1 as SGHDN and CDR2 as FVKESK. V trimming: 2 bases; J trimming: 4 bases; junction bases outside the gene matches: 7. CDR3 in amino acids: CASSQSTGKSTEAFF. As DNA, the CDR3 is TGTGCCAGCAGCCAATCGACAGGGAAGAGCACTGAAGCTTTCTTT.

This clone came up a few times. The V and J genes are TRBV2 and TRBJ1-2; TRBD1 agrees at 7 bases. This CDR3 is built from 14 residues. Per germline, CDR1 SNHLY and CDR2 FYNNEI. The J segment lost 2 bases and the V segment lost 4 bases, leaving 4 bases of the junction unmatched. The chain's CDR3 is CASSAGQTNYGYTF. In nucleotides, the CDR3 is TGTGCCAGCAGTGCGGGACAGACGAACTATGGCTACACCTTC.

The chain employs TRBV15 and TRBJ2-3; 7 bases align to TRBD2. The germline V gene encodes CDR1 LNHNV and CDR2 YYDKDF (reference sequence). Trimming removed 0 bases from V and 3 bases from J; junction bases left unmatched: 15. CDR3 size: 19 residues. Here the CDR3 DNA reads TGTGCCACCAGCAGAGATAGACCTGGCGCGGGAGAGTTAACAGATACGCAGTATTTT. Translated, it gives CATSRDRPGAGELTDTQYF.

The chain links TRBV28 to TRBJ2-2; no clear D gene. CDR1 is MDHEN and CDR2 is SYDVKM in the germline V gene. This CDR3 comprises 12 residues. V was cut by 4 bases and J by 3 bases, with 3 bases left in between. The CDR3 bases are TGTGCCAGCAGTTCTCACACCGGGGAGCTGTTTTTT. It is translated as CASSSHTGELFF.

The CDR3 bases are TGTGCCAGCAGCGTCACAGGGAAAAACACTGAAGCTTTCTTT. Translation gives CASSVTGKNTEAFF. This chain links TRBV9 with TRBJ1-1; D possibly corresponds to TRBD1 (6 bases). This CDR3 has 14 amino acids. From germline, CDR1 is SGDLS and CDR2 YYNGEE. V lost 2 bases and J lost 2, with 10 bases in between. Complete variable domain (other parts from reference TRBV9 and TRBJ1-1): DSGVTQTPKHLITATGQRVTLRCSPRSGDLSVYWYQQSLDQGLQFLIQYYNGEERAKGNILERFSAQQFPDLHSELNLSSLELGDSALYFCASSVTGKNTEAFFGQGTRLTVV.

The chain combines TRBV19 with TRBJ1-1, with a tentative D call TRBD1 (5 bases). The CDR3 has 14 residues. The V gene's germline CDR1 is LNHDA and CDR2 SQIVND (reference sequence). V dropped 8 bases and J dropped 4 bases, with 17 bases sitting between them. The DNA for the CDR3 is TGTGCCAGTGGGTGGAGGGGTGAGGGCACTGAAGCTTTCTTT. It codes for CASGWRGEGTEAFF.